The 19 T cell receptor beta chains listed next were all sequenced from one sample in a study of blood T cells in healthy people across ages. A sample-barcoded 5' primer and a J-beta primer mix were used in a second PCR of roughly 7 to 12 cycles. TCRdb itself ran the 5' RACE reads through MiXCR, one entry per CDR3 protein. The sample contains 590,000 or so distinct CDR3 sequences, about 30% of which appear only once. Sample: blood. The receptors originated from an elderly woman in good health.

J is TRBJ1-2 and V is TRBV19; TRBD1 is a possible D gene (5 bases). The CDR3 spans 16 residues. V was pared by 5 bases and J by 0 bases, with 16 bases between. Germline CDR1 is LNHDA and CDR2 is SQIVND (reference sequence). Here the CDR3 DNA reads TGTGCCAGTAGTGCGGCCGTCGGGGGGACTAACTATGGCTACACCTTC. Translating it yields CASSAAVGGTNYGYTF.

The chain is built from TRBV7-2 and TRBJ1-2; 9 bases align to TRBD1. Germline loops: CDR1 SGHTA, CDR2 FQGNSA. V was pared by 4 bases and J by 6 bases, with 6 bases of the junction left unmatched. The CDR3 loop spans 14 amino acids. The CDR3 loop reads CASSWGQGIDGYTF. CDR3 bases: TGTGCCAGCAGCTGGGGACAGGGAATAGATGGCTACACCTTC.

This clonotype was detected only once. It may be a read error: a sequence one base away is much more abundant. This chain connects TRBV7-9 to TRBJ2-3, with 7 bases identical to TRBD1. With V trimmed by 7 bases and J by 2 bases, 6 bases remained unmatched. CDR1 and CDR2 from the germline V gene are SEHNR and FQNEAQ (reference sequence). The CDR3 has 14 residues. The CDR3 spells CASNFGQDTDTQYF. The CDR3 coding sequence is TGTGCCAGCAACTTCGGACAGGACACAGATACGCAGTATTTT. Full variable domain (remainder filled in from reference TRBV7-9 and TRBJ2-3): DTGVSQNPRHKITKRGQNVTFRCDPISEHNRLYWYRQTLGQGPEFLTYFQNEAQLEKSRLLSDRFSAERPKGSFSTLEIQRTEQGDSAMYLCASNFGQDTDTQYFGPGTRLTVL.

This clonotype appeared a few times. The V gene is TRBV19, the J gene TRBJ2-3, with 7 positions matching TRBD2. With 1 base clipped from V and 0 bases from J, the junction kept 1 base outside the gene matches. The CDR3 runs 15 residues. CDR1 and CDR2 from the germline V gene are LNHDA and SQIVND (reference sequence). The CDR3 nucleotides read TGTGCCAGTAGTATAGGCGGGGGTAGCACAGATACGCAGTATTTT. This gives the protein CASSIGGGSTDTQYF.

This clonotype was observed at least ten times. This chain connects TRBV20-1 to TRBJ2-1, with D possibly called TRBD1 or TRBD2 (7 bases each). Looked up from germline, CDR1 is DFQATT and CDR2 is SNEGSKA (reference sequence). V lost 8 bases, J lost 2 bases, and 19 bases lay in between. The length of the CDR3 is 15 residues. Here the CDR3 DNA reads TGCAGTCCCGAGGGGGGGACAGAGACCTACAATGAGCAGTTCTTC. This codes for CSPEGGTETYNEQFF.

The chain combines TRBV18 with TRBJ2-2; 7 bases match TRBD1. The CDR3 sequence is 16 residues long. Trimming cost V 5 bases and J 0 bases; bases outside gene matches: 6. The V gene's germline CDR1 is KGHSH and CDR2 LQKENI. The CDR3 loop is CASSARQGPNTGELFF. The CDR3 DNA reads TGTGCCAGCTCAGCTAGACAGGGCCCGAACACCGGGGAGCTGTTTTTT.

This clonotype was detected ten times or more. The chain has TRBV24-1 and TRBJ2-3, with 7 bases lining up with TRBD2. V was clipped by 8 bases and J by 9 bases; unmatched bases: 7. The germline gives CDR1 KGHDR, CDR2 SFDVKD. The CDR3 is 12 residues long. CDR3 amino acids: CATTSPGGTQYF. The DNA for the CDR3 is TGTGCCACCACCAGCCCCGGGGGGACGCAGTATTTT.

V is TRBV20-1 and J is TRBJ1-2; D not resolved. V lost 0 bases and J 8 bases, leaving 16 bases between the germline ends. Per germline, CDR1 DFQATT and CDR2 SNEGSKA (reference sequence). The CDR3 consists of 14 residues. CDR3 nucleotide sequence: TGCAGTGCTAGAGATACTCGGGCAGCCGGCGGCTACACCTTC. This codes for CSARDTRAAGGYTF.

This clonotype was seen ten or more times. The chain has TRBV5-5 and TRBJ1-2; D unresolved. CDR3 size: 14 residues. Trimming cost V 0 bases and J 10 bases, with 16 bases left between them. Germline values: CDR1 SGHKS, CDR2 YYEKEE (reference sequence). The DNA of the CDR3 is TGTGCCAGCAGCTTGGCGGGTTCGAGTTACGACTACACCTTC. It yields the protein CASSLAGSSYDYTF.

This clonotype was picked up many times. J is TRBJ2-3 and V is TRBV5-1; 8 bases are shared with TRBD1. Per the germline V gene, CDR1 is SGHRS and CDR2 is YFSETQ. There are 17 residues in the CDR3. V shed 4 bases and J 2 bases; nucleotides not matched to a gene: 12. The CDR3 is CASSPEPRTGFTDTQYF. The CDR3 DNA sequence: TGCGCCAGCAGCCCCGAACCTCGGACAGGGTTCACAGATACGCAGTATTTT. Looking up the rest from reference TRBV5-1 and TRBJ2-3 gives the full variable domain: KAGVTQTPRYLIKTRGQQVTLSCSPISGHRSVSWYQQTPGQGLQFLFEYFSETQRNKGNFPGRFSGRQFSNSRSEMNVSTLELGDSALYLCASSPEPRTGFTDTQYFGPGTRLTVL.

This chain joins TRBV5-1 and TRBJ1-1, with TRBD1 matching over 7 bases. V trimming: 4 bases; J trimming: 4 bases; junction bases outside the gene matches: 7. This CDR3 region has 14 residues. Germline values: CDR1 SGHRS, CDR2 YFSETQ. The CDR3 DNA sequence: TGCGCCAGCAGCCTGATATCAGGGGGCACTGAAGCTTTCTTT. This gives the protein CASSLISGGTEAFF.

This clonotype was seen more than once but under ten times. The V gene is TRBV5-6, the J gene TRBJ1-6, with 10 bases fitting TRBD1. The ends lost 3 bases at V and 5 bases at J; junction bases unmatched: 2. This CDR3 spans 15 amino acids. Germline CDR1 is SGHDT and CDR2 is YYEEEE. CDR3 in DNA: TGTGCCAGCAGCTCCGGACAGGGGGATAATTCACCCCTCCACTTT. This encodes CASSSGQGDNSPLHF.

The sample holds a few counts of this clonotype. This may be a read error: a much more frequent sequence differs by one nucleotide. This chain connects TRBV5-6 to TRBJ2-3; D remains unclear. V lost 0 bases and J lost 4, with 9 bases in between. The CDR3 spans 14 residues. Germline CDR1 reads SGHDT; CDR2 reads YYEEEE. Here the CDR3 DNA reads TGTGCCAGCAGCTTGGCCCTAGACGCAGATACGCAGTATTTT. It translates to CASSLALDADTQYF.

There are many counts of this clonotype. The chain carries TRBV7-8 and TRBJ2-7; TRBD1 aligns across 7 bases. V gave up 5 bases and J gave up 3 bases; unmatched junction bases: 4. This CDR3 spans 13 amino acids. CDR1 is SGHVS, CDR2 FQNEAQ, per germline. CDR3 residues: CASSPGQNYEQYF. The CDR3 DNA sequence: TGTGCCAGCAGCCCGGGACAGAACTACGAGCAGTACTTC. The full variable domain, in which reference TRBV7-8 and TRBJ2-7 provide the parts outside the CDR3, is GAGVSQSPRYKVAKRGQDVALRCDPISGHVSLFWYQQALGQGPEFLTYFQNEAQLDKSGLPSDRFFAERPEGSVSTLKIQRTQQEDSAVYLCASSPGQNYEQYFGPGTRLTVT.

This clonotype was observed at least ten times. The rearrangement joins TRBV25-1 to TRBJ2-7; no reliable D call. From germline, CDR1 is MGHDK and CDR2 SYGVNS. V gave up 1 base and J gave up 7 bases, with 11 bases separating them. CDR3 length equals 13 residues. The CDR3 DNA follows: TGTGCCAGCAGTGAATTTGGGCCGCAAGAGCAGTACTTC. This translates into CASSEFGPQEQYF.

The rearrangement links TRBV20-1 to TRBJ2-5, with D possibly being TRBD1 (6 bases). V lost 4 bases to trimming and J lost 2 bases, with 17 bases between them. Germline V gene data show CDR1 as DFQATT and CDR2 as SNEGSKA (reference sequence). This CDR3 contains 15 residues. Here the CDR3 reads CSATLSWGTQETQYF. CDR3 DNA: TGCAGTGCTACACTAAGTTGGGGGACACAAGAGACCCAGTACTTC.

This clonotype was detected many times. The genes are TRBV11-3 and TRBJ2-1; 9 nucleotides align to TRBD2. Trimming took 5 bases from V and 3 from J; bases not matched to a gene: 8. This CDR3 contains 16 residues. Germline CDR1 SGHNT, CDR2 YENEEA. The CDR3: CASSAGTSGYYNEQFF. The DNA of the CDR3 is TGTGCCAGCAGCGCCGGCACTAGCGGGTACTACAATGAGCAGTTCTTC.

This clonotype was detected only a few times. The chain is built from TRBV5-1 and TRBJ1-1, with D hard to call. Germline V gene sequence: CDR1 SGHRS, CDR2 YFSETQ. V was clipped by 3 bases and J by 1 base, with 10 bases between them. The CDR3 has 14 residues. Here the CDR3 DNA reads TGCGCCAGCAGCTCGAGTTACAGGAACACTGAAGCTTTCTTT. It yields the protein CASSSSYRNTEAFF.

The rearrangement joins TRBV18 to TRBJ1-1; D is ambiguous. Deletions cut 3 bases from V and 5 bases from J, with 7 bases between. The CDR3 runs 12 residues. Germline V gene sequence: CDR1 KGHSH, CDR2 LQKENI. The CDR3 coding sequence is TGTGCCAGCTCACCGGGATGGACTGAAGCTTTCTTT. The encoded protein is CASSPGWTEAFF.